This T cell receptor (beta chain) was captured by sequencing in a study of T cell responses to AZD1222 COVID-19 vaccine. Study findings and constraints: Spike-specific TCR breadth and depth rose after two AZD1222 doses.

V lost 4 bases, J lost 8 bases, and 8 bases stayed unmatched. CDR1 is SGHVS, CDR2 FQNEAQ, per germline. This CDR3 is 14 amino acids long. The repertoire was sequenced with immunoSEQ multiplex PCR; TCRdb's copy has only in-frame clones and lacks some. The table includes about 170,000 clones, 80% to 95% detected once. In this sample, this clone turned up once. The antigen is undetermined. The sample in question was peripheral blood, obtained on day 0 of AZD1222 vaccination. The chain links TRBV7-8 to TRBJ2-3; 8 bases align to TRBD1. The TCR sequence derives from an adult in good health. For the CDR3, the DNA is TGTGCCAGCAGCTCGGACAGGGCCGCAGGTACGCAGTATTTT. Translating gives CASSSDRAAGTQYF.